This paragraph reports one T cell receptor beta chain. This clonotype showed up just a few times. This clone's antigen is unknown. A junction end diverges from the germline sequence, so it may reflect a read error. The sample comes from a study of T-cell reconstitution after alpha-beta-depleted transplantation in children (TCRdb year 2016). Looking at the study overall: The study quantitatively tracked T-cell immune reconstitution after TCRalphabeta/CD19-depleted allogeneic hematopoietic cell transplantation in children using TCR repertoire profiling.

Libraries were built with PCR. The sequencer was an Illumina HiSeq 2500. TCR library preparation used molecular barcoding, with unique molecular identifiers applied to normalize quantification of the TCRbeta repertoire. In-frame beta chains were kept once TCRdb had trimmed the public reads at Q25 with fastp and called clones with MiXCR. Duplicate CDR3 protein sequences are folded into a single record with the most common DNA and genes. This sample is represented by more than 150,000 distinct CDR3 sequences; 13% to 15% of them were singletons. The ten largest clonotypes hold approximately 13% of the sample. From cysteine to phenylalanine, the CDR3 is 16 amino acids long. Only the CDR3 DNA stays, 48 bases, in frame from base 1. CDR1 and CDR2 were assigned from the germline V gene as SGHAT and FQNNGV.

This TCR derives from a human donor who donated a stem cell graft to a child with acute lymphoblastic leukemia. The sequenced sample was PBMCs from the stem cell graft donor, obtained from the stem cell graft. The chain is encoded by TRBV11-2 joined to TRBJ1-6; TRBD1 matches 7 bases in the middle. The encoded CDR3 is CASSNRDSSFNSPLHF. The DNA is as follows: TGTGCCAGCAGCAACCGGGACAGCTCCTTTAATTCACCCCTCCACTTT.